These 4 T cell receptor beta chains share one sample of origin, sequenced in a study of cytomegalovirus exposure and HLA in healthy donors. PCR primers comprised 60 Vbeta and 13 Jbeta primers. Sequencing used immunoSEQ multiplex PCR; TCRdb keeps in-frame clones, though not all of them. The sample has 90,000 to 110,000 clones; 60% to 80% are singletons. Input material: PBMCs. Every receptor here comes from a woman in her 40s in good health and CMV-seropositive.

The chain links TRBV14 to TRBJ1-2, with TRBD1 as a possible D gene (5 bases). The CDR3 spans 13 residues. V lost 5 bases, J lost 4 bases, and 11 bases lay in between. CDR1 SGHDN and CDR2 FVKESK come from the germline V gene. The CDR3 nucleotides are TGTGCCAGCAGCTGGACACCTTTCTATGGCTACACCTTC. This gives the protein CASSWTPFYGYTF.

This chain links TRBV6-6 with TRBJ1-1; weak D call: TRBD1 (5 bases). V was clipped by 6 bases and J by 5 bases, with 13 bases between them. CDR1 and CDR2 from the germline V gene are MNHNY and SVGAGI (reference sequence). The CDR3 sequence is 13 residues long. The CDR3 reads CASRRDGETEAFF. CDR3 nucleotide sequence: TGTGCCAGCAGGCGGGACGGGGAAACTGAAGCTTTCTTT.

This sequence joins TRBV4-2 and TRBJ2-5, with 14 bases identical to TRBD2. The J call may be wrong; the DNA end is better matched by TRBJ2-7. The CDR3 totals 17 residues. Germline-derived CDR1 and CDR2 are LGHNA and YNFKEQ. CDR3: CASSQSTSGGASYEQYF. The CDR3 DNA reads TGTGCCAGCAGCCAGTCGACTAGCGGGGGGGCCTCCTACGAGCAGTACTTC.

The V and J genes are TRBV29-1 and TRBJ2-7; D may be TRBD1 (6 bases). Deletions cut 4 bases from V and 5 bases from J, with 18 bases between. The CDR3 has 14 residues. The germline gives CDR1 SQVTM, CDR2 ANQGSEA. CDR3 region: CSVVRGLGPDEQYF. The CDR3 DNA sequence: TGCAGCGTTGTCAGGGGATTGGGCCCGGACGAGCAGTACTTC.